What follows describes a single TCR beta chain. This sample was included in a study of monozygotic twins with inflammatory bowel disease. The CDR3 length is 16 residues. Total RNA isolation used whole blood (no T cell sorting was performed). Template-switch reactions added UMIs with a 6-nucleotide sample barcode. TCRdb reprocessed the 5' RACE reads and stores each CDR3 protein as one record, lacking DNA. The specimen's table records just over 300,000 distinct CDR3 sequences. The clonotype comes from a human donor with ulcerative colitis or Crohn's disease, or a healthy co-twin of an affected twin (not recorded which). Input material: blood. The chain employs TRBV12-3 or TRBV12-4 and TRBJ2-3; checking the TCRdb D call of TRBD2 is not possible without DNA. CDR3 protein: CASSTPGTSVTDTQYF.